This is a list of T cell receptor beta chains from one sample in a study of beta chain features in type 1 diabetes. Assay: immunoSEQ multiplex PCR; the TCRdb copy retains only in-frame clones and omits some. Here the sample spans roughly 150,000 clones, approximately 62% being singletons. Sequencing input: naive CD4+ T cells from blood. The origin of the receptors is a man aged 25-40 years with type 1 diabetes. Each CDR3 is given with its conserved first and last residue. D genes are given only for firm matches. The size of a clone is reported for some rows only, either as once, few or many, or as a class for expanded clones.

TRBJ2-1 | - | - | TRBV4-3 | CASSQVYESEQFF | TGCGCCAGCAGCCAAGTTTATGAGAGTGAGCAGTTCTTC
TRBJ2-7 | - | - | TRBV9 | CASSGGGYEQYF | TGTGCCAGCAGCGGAGGCGGGTACGAGCAGTACTTC
TRBJ2-1 | - | few | TRBV7-9 | CASSPVDETWFTYNEQFF | TGTGCCAGCAGCCCGGTCGATGAGACATGGTTTACCTACAATGAGCAGTTCTTC
TRBJ1-1 | - | few | TRBV29-1 | CSGARLTGGTEAFF | TGCAGCGGTGCCCGCCTGACCGGTGGGACTGAAGCTTTCTTT
TRBJ1-1 | - | - | TRBV6-5 | CASSPPGLKNTEAFF | TGTGCCAGCAGCCCCCCGGGACTTAAGAACACTGAAGCTTTCTTT
TRBJ2-1 | - | - | TRBV29-1 | CSAGLTGNEQFF | TGCAGCGCAGGACTCACGGGGAATGAGCAGTTCTTC
TRBJ1-2 | - | - | TRBV30 | CASTPPATDYGYTF | TGTGCCTCGACCCCCCCGGCAACGGACTATGGCTACACCTTC
TRBJ2-7 | - | - | TRBV20-1 | CSAANYEQYF | TGCAGTGCTGCCAACTACGAGCAGTACTTC
TRBJ2-1 | TRBD1 | - | TRBV19 | CASSEGQGWNEQFF | TGTGCCAGTAGTGAGGGACAGGGGTGGAATGAGCAGTTCTTC
TRBJ2-3 | - | - | TRBV4-3 | CASSQRNLGSDTQYF | TGCGCCAGCAGCCAACGAAACCTTGGCTCAGATACGCAGTATTTT
TRBJ1-3 | - | - | TRBV30 | CAWRWTVVGNTIYF | TGTGCCTGGAGGTGGACAGTAGTTGGAAACACCATATATTTT
TRBJ2-7 | TRBD2 | - | TRBV7-2 | CASSLALLAGASEQYF | TGTGCCAGCAGCTTAGCGCTACTAGCGGGGGCGAGCGAGCAGTACTTC
TRBJ1-1 | - | once | TRBV4-1 | CASSQWDRNTEAFF | TGCGCCAGCAGCCAATGGGACCGGAACACTGAAGCTTTCTTT
TRBJ2-7 | TRBD1 | - | TRBV18 | CASSRTGTGAYEQYF | TGTGCCAGCTCACGAACCGGGACAGGTGCCTACGAGCAGTACTTC
TRBJ2-3 | - | - | TRBV2 | CASSEPGPSTDTQYF | TGTGCCAGCAGTGAGCCGGGACCTAGCACAGATACGCAGTATTTT
TRBJ2-7 | - | few | TRBV4-3 | CASSQATGPYEQYF | TGCGCCAGCAGCCAGGCAACAGGGCCCTACGAGCAGTACTTC
TRBJ2-7 | TRBD1 | - | TRBV7-2 | CASSRLGDRGREQYF | TGTGCCAGCAGCCGTCTCGGAGACAGGGGGCGGGAGCAGTACTTC
TRBJ2-3 | - | - | TRBV11-3 | CASSPPGVGTDTQYF | TGTGCCAGCAGCCCCCCTGGGGTGGGCACAGATACGCAGTATTTT
TRBJ2-1 | - | - | TRBV19 | CASSGRTQTEQFF | TGTGCCAGTAGTGGGCGAACACAGACTGAGCAGTTCTTC
TRBJ1-6 | - | few | TRBV29-1 | CSVSQGNSPLHF | TGCAGCGTTTCCCAGGGTAATTCACCCCTCCACTTT
TRBJ2-1 | TRBD1 | - | TRBV10-3 | CAISPGQGYNEQFF | TGTGCCATCAGCCCGGGACAGGGGTACAATGAGCAGTTCTTC
TRBJ2-7 | - | - | TRBV28 | CASSPPGLREQYF | TGTGCCAGCAGCCCTCCCGGTCTGAGGGAGCAGTACTTC
TRBJ2-5 | - | - | TRBV29-1 | CSVDTGRETQYF | TGCAGCGTTGATACAGGGAGGGAGACCCAGTACTTC
TRBJ2-1 | - | - | TRBV19 | CASSTGDGIYNEQFF | TGTGCCAGTAGTACGGGGGACGGCATATACAATGAGCAGTTCTTC
TRBJ2-5 | - | few | TRBV7-9 | CASSALGQGGETQYF | TGTGCCAGCAGCGCGCTTGGACAGGGAGGGGAGACCCAGTACTTC
TRBJ2-1 | - | - | TRBV9 | CASSVEPGSGEQFF | TGTGCCAGCAGCGTAGAGCCGGGTTCGGGTGAGCAGTTCTTC
TRBJ2-7 | - | - | TRBV4-3 | CASSQDYAGIGFFSYEQYF | TGCGCCAGCAGCCAAGATTATGCGGGGATTGGTTTCTTCTCCTACGAGCAGTACTTC
TRBJ2-7 | - | - | TRBV2 | CASSGQIENNEQYF | TGTGCCAGCAGCGGACAGATCGAGAATAACGAGCAGTACTTC
TRBJ2-3 | TRBD1 | - | TRBV10-3 | CAISADRAGGDTQYF | TGTGCCATCAGTGCCGACAGGGCGGGCGGAGATACGCAGTATTTT
TRBJ2-5 | - | - | TRBV7-9 | CASSLGLGGPQETQYF | TGTGCCAGCAGCTTAGGTCTCGGGGGCCCACAAGAGACCCAGTACTTC
TRBJ1-1 | TRBD1 | - | TRBV15 | CATSRDRGRSVNTEAFF | TGTGCCACCAGCAGGGACAGGGGAAGGTCAGTGAACACTGAAGCTTTCTTT
TRBJ2-1 | - | few | TRBV4-3 | CASSQDFSGDNEQFF | TGCGCCAGCAGCCAAGACTTCAGTGGGGACAATGAGCAGTTCTTC
TRBJ2-7 | - | - | TRBV28 | CASSRYEQYF | TGTGCCAGCAGTCGCTACGAGCAGTACTTC
TRBJ1-1 | - | once | TRBV14 | CASSQATEAFF | TGTGCCAGCAGCCAAGCTACTGAAGCTTTCTTT
TRBJ2-7 | TRBD1 | - | TRBV7-2 | CASTRTGSVYEQYF | TGTGCCAGCACCAGGACAGGATCTGTCTACGAGCAGTACTTC
TRBJ2-3 | - | few | TRBV29-1 | CSVEPTTSGDTQYF | TGCAGCGTTGAACCTACTACTTCAGGAGATACGCAGTATTTT
TRBJ2-7 | TRBD1 | - | TRBV11-2 | CASSLATGSHEQYF | TGTGCCAGCAGCTTAGCGACAGGGTCCCACGAGCAGTACTTC
TRBJ2-7 | - | - | TRBV9 | CASSVVQDSYEQYF | TGTGCCAGCAGCGTAGTTCAGGATTCCTACGAGCAGTACTTC
TRBJ2-7 | TRBD1 | - | TRBV9 | CASSAGTGTYEQYF | TGTGCCAGCAGCGCCGGGACAGGGACCTACGAGCAGTACTTC
TRBJ2-3 | TRBD2 | few | TRBV15 | CATSNSGGTDTQYF | TGTGCCACCAGCAATAGCGGGGGGACAGATACGCAGTATTTT
TRBJ1-4 | TRBD1 | - | TRBV13 | CASSSGTGRSEKLFF | TGTGCCAGCAGCTCAGGGACAGGCCGCAGTGAAAAACTGTTTTTT
TRBJ2-7 | - | - | TRBV11-2 | CASSPFGGQGAHEQYF | TGTGCCAGCAGCCCTTTCGGGGGGCAGGGGGCACACGAGCAGTACTTC
TRBJ2-7 | - | - | TRBV18 | CASSPRNSYEQYF | TGTGCCAGCTCACCGAGGAACTCCTACGAGCAGTACTTC
TRBJ2-5 | - | - | TRBV29-1 | CSVGGFWETQYF | TGCAGCGTCGGGGGCTTTTGGGAGACCCAGTACTTC
TRBJ1-4 | - | - | TRBV30 | CAWNQYRVEVEKLFF | TGTGCCTGGAACCAATACAGGGTGGAGGTGGAAAAACTGTTTTTT
TRBJ1-1 | - | - | TRBV29-1 | CSGGRDPGAYTEAFF | TGCAGCGGTGGACGGGACCCTGGCGCGTACACTGAAGCTTTCTTT